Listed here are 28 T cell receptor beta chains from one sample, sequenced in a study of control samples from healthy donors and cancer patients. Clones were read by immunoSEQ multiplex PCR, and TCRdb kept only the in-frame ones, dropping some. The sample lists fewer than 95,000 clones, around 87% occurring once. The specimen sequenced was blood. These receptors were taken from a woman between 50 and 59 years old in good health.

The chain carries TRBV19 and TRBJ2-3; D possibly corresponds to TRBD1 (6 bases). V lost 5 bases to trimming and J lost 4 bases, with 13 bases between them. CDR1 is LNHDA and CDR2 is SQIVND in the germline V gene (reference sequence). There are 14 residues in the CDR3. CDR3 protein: CASSLGASADTQYF. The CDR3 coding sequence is TGTGCCAGTAGTCTGGGGGCGAGCGCAGATACGCAGTATTTT.

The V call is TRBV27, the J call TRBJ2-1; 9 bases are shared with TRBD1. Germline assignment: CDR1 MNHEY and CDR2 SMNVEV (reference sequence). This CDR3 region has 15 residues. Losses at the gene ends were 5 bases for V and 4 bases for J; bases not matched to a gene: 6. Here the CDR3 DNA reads TGTGCCAGCAGTCGACCGGGACAGGGATACAATGAGCAGTTCTTC. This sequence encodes CASSRPGQGYNEQFF.

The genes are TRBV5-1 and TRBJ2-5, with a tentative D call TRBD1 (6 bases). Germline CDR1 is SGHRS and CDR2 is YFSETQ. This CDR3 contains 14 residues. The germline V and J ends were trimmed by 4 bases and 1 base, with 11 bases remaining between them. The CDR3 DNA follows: TGCGCCAGCAGCCCAGGGGAGACCCAAGAGACCCAGTACTTC. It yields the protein CASSPGETQETQYF.

DNA for the CDR3: TGCAGCGTTGAAGAACAGGGGATCACTGAAGCTTTCTTT. Translated: CSVEEQGITEAFF. The chain links TRBV29-1 to TRBJ1-1; 7 bases match TRBD1. Trimming cost V 0 bases and J 4 bases; bases outside gene matches: 2. This CDR3 has 13 amino acids. Germline CDR1 SQVTM, CDR2 ANQGSEA.

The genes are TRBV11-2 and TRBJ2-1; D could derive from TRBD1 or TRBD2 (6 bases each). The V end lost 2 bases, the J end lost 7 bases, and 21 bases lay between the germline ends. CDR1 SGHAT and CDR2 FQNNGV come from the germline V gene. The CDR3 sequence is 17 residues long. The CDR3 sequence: CASSLFSGSEGGNEQFF. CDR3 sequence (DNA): TGTGCCAGCAGCTTATTTTCCGGGTCCGAGGGGGGAAATGAGCAGTTCTTC.

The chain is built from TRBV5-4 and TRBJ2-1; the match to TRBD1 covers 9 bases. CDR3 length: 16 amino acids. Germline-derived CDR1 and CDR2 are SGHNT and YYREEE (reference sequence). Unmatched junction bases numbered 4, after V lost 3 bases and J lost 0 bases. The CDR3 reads CASSWGTGSSYNEQFF. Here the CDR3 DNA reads TGTGCCAGCAGCTGGGGGACAGGGAGCTCCTACAATGAGCAGTTCTTC.

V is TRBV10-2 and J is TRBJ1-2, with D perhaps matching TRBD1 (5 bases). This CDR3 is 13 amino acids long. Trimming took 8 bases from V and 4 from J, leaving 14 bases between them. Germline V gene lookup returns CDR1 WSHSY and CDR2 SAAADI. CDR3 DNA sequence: TGCGCCAGCGGGGATGGAGGGGCCTATGGCTACACCTTC. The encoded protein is CASGDGGAYGYTF.

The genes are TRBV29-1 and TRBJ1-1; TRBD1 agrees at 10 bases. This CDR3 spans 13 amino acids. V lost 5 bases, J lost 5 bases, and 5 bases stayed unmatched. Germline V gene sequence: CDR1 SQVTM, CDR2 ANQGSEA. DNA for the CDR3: TGCAGCGTTAGGACAGGGGGAGATACTGAAGCTTTCTTT. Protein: CSVRTGGDTEAFF.

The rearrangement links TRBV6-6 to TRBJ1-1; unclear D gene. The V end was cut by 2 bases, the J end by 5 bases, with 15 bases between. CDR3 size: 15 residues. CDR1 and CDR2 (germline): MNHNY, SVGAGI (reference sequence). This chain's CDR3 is CASSYNQLTETEAFF. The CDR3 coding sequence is TGTGCCAGCAGTTACAACCAATTGACGGAGACTGAAGCTTTCTTT.

The chain's CDR3 is CASSQDWGAYNEQFF. For the CDR3, the DNA is TGTGCCAGCAGCCAGGACTGGGGGGCGTACAATGAGCAGTTCTTC. The V and J genes are TRBV7-2 and TRBJ2-1; the D gene could be TRBD1 or TRBD2 (6 bases each). V was clipped by 5 bases and J by 4 bases, with 15 bases between them. The CDR3 covers 15 residues. The germline V gene encodes CDR1 SGHTA and CDR2 FQGNSA.

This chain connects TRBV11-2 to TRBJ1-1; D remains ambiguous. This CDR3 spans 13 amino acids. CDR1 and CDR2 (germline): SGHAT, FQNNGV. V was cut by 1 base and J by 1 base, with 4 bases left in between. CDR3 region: CASSLGGNTEAFF. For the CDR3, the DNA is TGTGCCAGCAGCTTAGGAGGGAACACTGAAGCTTTCTTT.

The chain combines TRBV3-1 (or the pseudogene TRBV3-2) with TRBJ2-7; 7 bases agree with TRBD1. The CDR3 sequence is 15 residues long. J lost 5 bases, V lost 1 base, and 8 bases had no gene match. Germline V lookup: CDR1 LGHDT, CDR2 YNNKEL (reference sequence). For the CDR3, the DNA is TGTGCCAGCAGCCAAGGAGAGGGGGCTGACGACGAGCAGTACTTC. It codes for CASSQGEGADDEQYF.

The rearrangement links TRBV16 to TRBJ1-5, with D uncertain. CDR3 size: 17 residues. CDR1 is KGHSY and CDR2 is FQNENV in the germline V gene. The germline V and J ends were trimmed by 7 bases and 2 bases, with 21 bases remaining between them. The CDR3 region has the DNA TGTGCCAGCACCACAAAGTTAATGGATGTGGGCAATCAGCCCCAGCATTTT. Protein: CASTTKLMDVGNQPQHF.

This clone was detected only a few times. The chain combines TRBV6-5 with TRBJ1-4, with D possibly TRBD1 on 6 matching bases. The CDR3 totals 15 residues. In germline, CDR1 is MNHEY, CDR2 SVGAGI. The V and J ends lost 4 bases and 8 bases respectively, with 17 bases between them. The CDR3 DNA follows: TGTGCCAGCAGTTCTTCCGTGGGGGGCAGGGAAAAACTGTTTTTT. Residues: CASSSSVGGREKLFF.

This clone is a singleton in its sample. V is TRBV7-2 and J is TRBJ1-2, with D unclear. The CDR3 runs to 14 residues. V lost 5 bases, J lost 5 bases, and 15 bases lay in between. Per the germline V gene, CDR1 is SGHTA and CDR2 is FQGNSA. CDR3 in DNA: TGTGCCAGCAGCCTCTACCCGGGGTGGTATGGCTACACCTTC. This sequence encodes CASSLYPGWYGYTF.

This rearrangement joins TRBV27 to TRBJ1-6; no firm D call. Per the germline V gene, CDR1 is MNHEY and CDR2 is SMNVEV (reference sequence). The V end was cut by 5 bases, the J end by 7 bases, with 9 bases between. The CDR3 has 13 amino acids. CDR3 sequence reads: CASSARSNSPLHF. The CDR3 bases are TGTGCCAGCAGTGCCAGGAGCAATTCACCCCTCCACTTT.

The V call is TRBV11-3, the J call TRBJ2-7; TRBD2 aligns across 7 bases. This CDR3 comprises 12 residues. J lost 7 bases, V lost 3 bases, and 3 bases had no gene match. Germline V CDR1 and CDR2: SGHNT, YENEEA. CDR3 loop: CASSFVGGEQYF. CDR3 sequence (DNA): TGTGCCAGCAGCTTCGTGGGGGGGGAGCAGTACTTC.

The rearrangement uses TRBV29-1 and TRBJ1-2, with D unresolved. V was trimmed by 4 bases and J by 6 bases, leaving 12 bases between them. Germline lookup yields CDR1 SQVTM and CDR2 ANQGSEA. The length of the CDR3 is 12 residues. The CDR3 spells CSVVITYDGYTF. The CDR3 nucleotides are TGCAGCGTTGTAATTACCTATGATGGCTACACCTTC. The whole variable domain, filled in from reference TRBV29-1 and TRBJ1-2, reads SAVISQKPSRDICQRGTSLTIQCQVDSQVTMMFWYRQQPGQSLTLIATANQGSEATYESGFVIDKFPISRPNLTFSTLTVSNMSPEDSSIYLCSVVITYDGYTFGSGTRLTVV.

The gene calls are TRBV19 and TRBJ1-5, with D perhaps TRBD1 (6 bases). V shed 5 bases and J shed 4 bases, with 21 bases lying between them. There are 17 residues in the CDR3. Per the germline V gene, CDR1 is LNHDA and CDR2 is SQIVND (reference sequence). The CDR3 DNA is TGTGCCAGTAGTGAGGGACCGGGACAAGGCTTGAATCAGCCCCAGCATTTT. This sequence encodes CASSEGPGQGLNQPQHF.

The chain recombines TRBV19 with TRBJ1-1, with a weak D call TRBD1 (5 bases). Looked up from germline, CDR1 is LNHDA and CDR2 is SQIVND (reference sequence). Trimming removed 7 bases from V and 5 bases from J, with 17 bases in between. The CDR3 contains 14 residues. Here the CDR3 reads CASMQQTAQTEAFF. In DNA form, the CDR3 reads TGTGCCAGTATGCAACAGACAGCCCAAACTGAAGCTTTCTTT.

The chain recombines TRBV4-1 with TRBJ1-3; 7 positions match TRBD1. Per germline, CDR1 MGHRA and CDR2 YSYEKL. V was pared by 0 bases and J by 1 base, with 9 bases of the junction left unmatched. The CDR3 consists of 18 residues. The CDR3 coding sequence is TGCGCCAGCAGCCAAGAACCCCCGACAGGGATATCTGGAAACACCATATATTTT. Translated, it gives CASSQEPPTGISGNTIYF.

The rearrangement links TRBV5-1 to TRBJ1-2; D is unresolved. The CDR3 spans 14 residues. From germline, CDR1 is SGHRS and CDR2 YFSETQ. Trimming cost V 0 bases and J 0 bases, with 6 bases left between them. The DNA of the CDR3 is TGCGCCAGCAGCTTGGGGCATTCTAACTATGGCTACACCTTC. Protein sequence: CASSLGHSNYGYTF.

This chain's CDR3 is CASRATGGGNTIYF. In DNA, the CDR3 is TGTGCCAGTAGGGCGACAGGGGGCGGAAACACCATATATTTT. This chain joins TRBV19 and TRBJ1-3; TRBD1 matches at 10 bases. CDR3 length equals 14 residues. V shed 6 bases, J shed 4 bases, and the junction held 3 bases outside the gene matches. Germline assignment: CDR1 LNHDA and CDR2 SQIVND (reference sequence).

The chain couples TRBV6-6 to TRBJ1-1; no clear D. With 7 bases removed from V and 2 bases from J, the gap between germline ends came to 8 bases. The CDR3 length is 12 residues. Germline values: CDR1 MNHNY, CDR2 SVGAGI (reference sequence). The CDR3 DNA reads TGTGCCAGCACCCCCTACAACACTGAAGCTTTCTTT. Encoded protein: CASTPYNTEAFF.

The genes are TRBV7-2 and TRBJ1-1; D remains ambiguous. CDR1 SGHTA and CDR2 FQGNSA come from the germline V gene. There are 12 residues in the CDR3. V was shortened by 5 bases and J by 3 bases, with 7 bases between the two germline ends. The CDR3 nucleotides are TGTGCCAGCAGCCCGCAATACACTGAAGCTTTCTTT. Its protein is CASSPQYTEAFF. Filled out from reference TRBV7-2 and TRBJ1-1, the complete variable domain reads GAGVSQSPSNKVTEKGKDVELRCDPISGHTALYWYRQSLGQGLEFLIYFQGNSAPDKSGLPSDRFSAERTGGSVSTLTIQRTQQEDSAVYLCASSPQYTEAFFGQGTRLTVV.

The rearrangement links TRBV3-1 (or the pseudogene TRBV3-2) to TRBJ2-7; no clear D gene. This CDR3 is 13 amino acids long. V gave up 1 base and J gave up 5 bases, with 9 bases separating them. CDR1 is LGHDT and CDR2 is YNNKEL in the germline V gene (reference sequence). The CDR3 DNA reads TGTGCCAGCAGCCAAGCATTTCAGAACGAGCAGTACTTC. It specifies CASSQAFQNEQYF.

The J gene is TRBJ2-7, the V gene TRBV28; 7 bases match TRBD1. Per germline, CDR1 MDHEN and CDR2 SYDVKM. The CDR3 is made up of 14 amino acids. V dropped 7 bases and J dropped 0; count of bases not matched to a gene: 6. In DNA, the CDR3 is TGTGCCAGCACTCCGACAGGGAGCTCCTACGAGCAGTACTTC. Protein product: CASTPTGSSYEQYF. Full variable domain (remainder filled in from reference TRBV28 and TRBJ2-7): DVKVTQSSRYLVKRTGEKVFLECVQDMDHENMFWYRQDPGLGLRLIYFSYDVKMKEKGDIPEGYSVSREKKERFSLILESASTNQTSMYLCASTPTGSSYEQYFGPGTRLTVT.

This CDR3 reads CASETGGRGPLTF. The CDR3 bases are TGTGCCAGCGAAACTGGGGGCAGGGGGCCTCTCACCTTC. The rearrangement uses TRBV5-6 and TRBJ1-2, with TRBD1 matching 8 bases. With 7 bases clipped from V and 13 bases from J, the junction kept 15 bases outside the gene matches. The length of the CDR3 is 13 residues. CDR1 and CDR2 from the germline V gene are SGHDT and YYEEEE.